The 18 T cell receptor beta chains given below trace back to one sample, sequenced in a study of blood T cell repertoires in COVID-19. TCRdb keeps only in-frame clones here, not all; method: immunoSEQ multiplex PCR. The sample yields 200,000 to 250,000 clones, 87% seen once. Sequenced material: PBMCs or T cells enriched from blood (not recorded which). The source of these receptors is a man aged 25-45 years who had recovered from COVID-19.

The rearrangement uses TRBV11-2 and TRBJ1-4; a weak D match, TRBD1 (6 bases). Trimming left V 4 bases short and J 4 bases short, with 10 bases between. This CDR3 comprises 14 residues. CDR1 and CDR2 from the germline V gene are SGHAT and FQNNGV. The CDR3 spells CASSSRGSNEKLFF. CDR3 DNA: TGTGCCAGCAGCTCTAGGGGGAGTAATGAAAAACTGTTTTTT.

The chain combines TRBV25-1 with TRBJ1-2; D is undetermined. The germline V gene has CDR1 MGHDK and CDR2 SYGVNS. Trimming shortened V by 4 bases and J by 8 bases, and 11 bases separated the two germline ends. The CDR3 totals 12 residues. CDR3 protein: CASSVRAGGYTF. CDR3 bases: TGTGCCAGCAGTGTGCGGGCAGGCGGCTACACCTTC.

This clone showed up just once. The chain uses TRBV7-9 and TRBJ2-5; 7 positions match TRBD1. In germline, CDR1 is SEHNR, CDR2 FQNEAQ (reference sequence). With 1 base clipped from V and 4 bases from J, the junction kept 6 bases outside the gene matches. CDR3 size: 15 residues. The CDR3 protein is CASSLGQGIAETQYF. CDR3 sequence (DNA): TGTGCCAGCAGCTTAGGACAGGGAATTGCAGAGACCCAGTACTTC.

The J gene is TRBJ2-3, the V gene TRBV28; D not certain. This CDR3 has 13 amino acids. Germline CDR1 MDHEN, CDR2 SYDVKM. V gave up 1 base and J gave up 6 bases, with 8 bases separating them. CDR3 DNA sequence: TGTGCCAGCAGTTTATCACACACGGATACGCAGTATTTT. This translates into CASSLSHTDTQYF.

This sequence joins TRBV30 and TRBJ2-1; perhaps TRBD1 as D (5 bases). The germline V and J ends were trimmed by 0 bases and 7 bases, with 10 bases remaining between them. CDR1 and CDR2 from the germline V gene are GTSNPN and SVGIG (reference sequence). This CDR3 region has 13 residues. CDR3 in DNA: TGTGCCTGGAGTGTACAAGGGGCGAATGAGCAGTTCTTC. This sequence encodes CAWSVQGANEQFF.

The chain combines TRBV30 with TRBJ1-5; 7 positions agree with TRBD1. Looked up from germline, CDR1 is GTSNPN and CDR2 is SVGIG (reference sequence). V was clipped by 4 bases and J by 4 bases; unmatched bases: 4. This CDR3 is 13 amino acids long. The CDR3 nucleotides read TGTGCCTGGACAGGGGGACTTAATCAGCCCCAGCATTTT. Its protein is CAWTGGLNQPQHF.

V is TRBV19 and J is TRBJ1-5; no clear D. The CDR3 spans 13 residues. Germline V lookup: CDR1 LNHDA, CDR2 SQIVND (reference sequence). Trimming pared 5 bases from V and 7 bases from J, leaving 12 bases between. The CDR3 is CASSGLYSQPQHF. CDR3 nucleotide sequence: TGTGCCAGTAGTGGTTTGTATAGCCAGCCCCAGCATTTT.

V and J are TRBV24-1 and TRBJ1-6; 7 bases line up with TRBD1. Trimming cost V 4 bases and J 6 bases; bases outside gene matches: 2. The CDR3 is made up of 14 amino acids. Germline V CDR1 and CDR2: KGHDR, SFDVKD. The DNA for the CDR3 is TGTGCCACCAGTGAAGACAGGGCTAATTCACCCCTCCACTTT. Protein product: CATSEDRANSPLHF.

V and J are TRBV9 and TRBJ2-2, with 12 bases aligning to TRBD2. This CDR3 region has 15 residues. Trimming cost V 0 bases and J 7 bases; bases outside gene matches: 1. Germline assignment: CDR1 SGDLS and CDR2 YYNGEE. CDR3 residues: CASSVASGRGGELFF. CDR3 sequence (DNA): TGTGCCAGCAGCGTAGCTAGCGGGAGGGGCGGGGAGCTGTTTTTT.

The chain joins TRBV12-1 to TRBJ1-3. TRBV12-1 is flagged as a pseudogene. This CDR3 is 18 amino acids long. The CDR3 DNA reads TGTGCCAGCAGCTTTGATCCCGTGCCCGGTTTTTCTGGAAACACCATATATTTT. Translating gives CASSFDPVPGFSGNTIYF.

The CDR3 DNA is TGTGCGATAAGGTCCACAGGGACCTTTAACTATGGCTACACCTTC. Encoded protein: CAIRSTGTFNYGYTF. The genes are TRBV19 and TRBJ1-2; a possible D gene is TRBD1 (6 bases). The CDR3 contains 15 residues. Germline-derived CDR1 and CDR2 are LNHDA and SQIVND (reference sequence).

This clone has only a few counts. CDR3 coding DNA: TGTGCCTGGAGTAGGGGAGGAGATAGCTATGGCTACACCTTC. This translates into CAWSRGGDSYGYTF. This chain uses TRBV30 with TRBJ1-2; maybe TRBD1 (5 bases). The V and J ends lost 2 bases and 4 bases respectively, with 14 bases between them. The CDR3 loop spans 14 amino acids. Germline CDR1 and CDR2: GTSNPN and SVGIG (reference sequence). The full variable domain, its missing parts supplied by reference TRBV30 and TRBJ1-2, is SQTIHQWPATLVQPVGSPLSLECTVEGTSNPNLYWYRQAAGRGLQLLFYSVGIGQISSEVPQNLSASRPQDRQFILSSKKLLLSDSGFYLCAWSRGGDSYGYTFGSGTRLTVV.

This clone has more than one count but fewer than ten. V usage is TRBV7-2 and J usage is TRBJ1-2; D not certain. Germline CDR1 is SGHTA and CDR2 is FQGNSA. Between the trimmed V and J ends, which lost 4 bases and 4 bases, there was a span of 10 bases. This CDR3 has 13 residues. In DNA, the CDR3 is TGTGCCAGCAGCTACAGTCTAATCTATGGCTACACCTTC. Encoded protein: CASSYSLIYGYTF.

The rearrangement joins TRBV14 to TRBJ1-1, with D hard to call. The germline V gene has CDR1 SGHDN and CDR2 FVKESK. The CDR3 loop spans 14 amino acids. The V gene lost 0 bases and the J gene lost 6 bases, with 11 bases spanning the gap. The CDR3 coding sequence is TGTGCCAGCAGCCAAGATCTTGCGGGGTCTGAAGCTTTCTTT. It yields the protein CASSQDLAGSEAFF.

The sample holds one count of this clone. One end of the junction fails to match germline, which may point to a read error. The chain is built from TRBV28 and TRBJ2-4; D not certain. Germline CDR1 MDHEN, CDR2 SYDVKM. The CDR3 has 10 residues. This CDR3 is CASGFGIQYF. In nucleotides, the CDR3 is TGTGCCAGCGGTTTCGGCATTCAGTACTTC.

The V call is TRBV7-9, the J call TRBJ1-1; 7 nucleotides line up with TRBD1. Trimming took 4 bases from V and 4 from J; bases not matched to a gene: 12. Germline V gives CDR1 SEHNR, CDR2 FQNEAQ (reference sequence). CDR3 size: 16 residues. This CDR3 reads CASSSGSEGAPTEAFF. CDR3 coding DNA: TGTGCCAGCAGCTCGGGATCTGAGGGGGCGCCCACTGAAGCTTTCTTT. Full variable domain (remainder filled in from reference TRBV7-9 and TRBJ1-1): DTGVSQNPRHKITKRGQNVTFRCDPISEHNRLYWYRQTLGQGPEFLTYFQNEAQLEKSRLLSDRFSAERPKGSFSTLEIQRTEQGDSAMYLCASSSGSEGAPTEAFFGQGTRLTVV.

V gene TRBV3-1 (or the pseudogene TRBV3-2) combines with J gene TRBJ2-5, with D unclear. The V and J ends lost 2 bases and 7 bases respectively, with 8 bases between them. CDR1 and CDR2 (germline): LGHDT, YNNKEL (reference sequence). The CDR3 loop spans 12 amino acids. The CDR3 protein is CASSQPPSTQYF. The CDR3 coding sequence is TGTGCCAGCAGCCAACCTCCCTCGACCCAGTACTTC.

This chain links TRBV9 with TRBJ1-1; 9 bases fit TRBD1. This CDR3 has 14 amino acids. The germline CDR1 and CDR2 sequences are SGDLS and YYNGEE. With V trimmed by 3 bases and J by 5 bases, 5 bases remained unmatched. CDR3 sequence reads: CASSAGTGPTEAFF. The DNA of the CDR3 is TGTGCCAGCAGCGCCGGGACAGGGCCTACTGAAGCTTTCTTT.